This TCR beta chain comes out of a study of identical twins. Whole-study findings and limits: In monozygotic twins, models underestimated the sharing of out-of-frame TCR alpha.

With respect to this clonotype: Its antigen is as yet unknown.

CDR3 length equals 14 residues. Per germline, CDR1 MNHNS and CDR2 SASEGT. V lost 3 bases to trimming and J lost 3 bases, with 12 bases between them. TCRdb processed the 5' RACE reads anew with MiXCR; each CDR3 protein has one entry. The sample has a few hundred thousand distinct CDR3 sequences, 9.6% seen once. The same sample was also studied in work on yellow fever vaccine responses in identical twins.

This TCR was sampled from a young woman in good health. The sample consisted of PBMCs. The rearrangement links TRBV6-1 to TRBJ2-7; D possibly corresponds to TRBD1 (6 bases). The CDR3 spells CASSDRGQYYEQYF. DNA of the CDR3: TGTGCCAGCAGTGACCGGGGACAATACTACGAGCAGTACTTC.